This T cell receptor beta chain was sequenced for a study of blood T cell repertoires in COVID-19. Only in-frame clones appear in the TCRdb table, and some are missing; sequencing was by immunoSEQ multiplex PCR. The sample shows 25,000 to 35,000 clones, about nine tenths of them seen only once. The source material was peripheral blood. The source is a man aged 55-75 years with active COVID-19.

The CDR3: CASSLRTSGSYNEQFF. The CDR3 nucleotides read TGTGCCAGCAGCTTGAGGACATCGGGTTCCTACAATGAGCAGTTCTTC. The chain employs TRBV5-4 and TRBJ2-1; TRBD1 is a possible D gene (5 bases). The V end lost 1 base, the J end lost 1 base, and 12 bases lay between the germline ends. Looked up from germline, CDR1 is SGHNT and CDR2 is YYREEE (reference sequence). CDR3 size: 16 residues.